Below, 30 T cell receptor beta chains from the same sample are listed, as sequenced in a study of tumor-infiltrating lymphocytes in primary liver carcinoma. Researchers generated TCR beta cDNA from about 0.5 ug of total RNA, relying on a constant-region primer. Libraries covering TCR beta were generated through three nested multiplex PCR rounds (using a slightly modified ARM-PCR). Use of TRBV1-TRBV30 forward primers with a C-beta reverse primer characterized the first two PCR rounds, which lasted around 10 cycles each. TCRdb recomputed calls from the multiplex PCR reads with MiXCR, one row per CDR3 protein. This sample has about 20,000 distinct CDR3 sequences, with roughly 79% found just once. Each 20-30 mg portion of unsorted bulk tissue served as the source for co-extraction of RNA and DNA. Sequencing used liver tumor tissue from sampling region 4. Subset defined: tumor region T4, right-lateral pole. The receptors come from a woman aged 25 to 45 with primary liver carcinoma and hepatitis B virus infection.

As to this clonotype: The junction departs from germline at one end; a sequencing error may be responsible. This chain joins TRBV12-3 or TRBV12-4 and TRBJ2-4, with TRBD2 matching over 9 bases. The CDR3 consists of 13 residues. The CDR3 nucleotides are TGTGCCGGCAGTTTAGCGGGGGAGTTTATTCAGTACTTC. Its protein product is CAGSLAGEFIQYF.

With regard to this clonotype: This is likely a read error, given that the CDR3 carries no conserved phenylalanine or tryptophan at its end. This chain joins TRBV12-5 and TRBJ2-1; D is perhaps TRBD1 (6 bases). Germline V gene data show CDR1 as LGHNT and CDR2 as FRNRAP. This CDR3 region has 13 residues. Here the CDR3 DNA reads TGTGCCATGGAACAGGGCTCCTACACTGAGCAGTTCATC. The encoded protein is CAMEQGSYTEQFI.

The chain has TRBV6-2 or TRBV6-3 and TRBJ2-1; D is unresolved. Germline V CDR1 and CDR2: MNHEY, SVGEGT. V lost 6 bases to trimming and J lost 5 bases, with 11 bases between them. The CDR3 covers 13 residues. The CDR3 protein is CASRVTANNEQFF. The CDR3 region has the DNA TGTGCCAGCAGGGTGACTGCAAACAATGAGCAGTTCTTC.

V gene TRBV29-1 combines with J gene TRBJ2-1; D is possibly TRBD2 (6 bases). Trimming shortened V by 2 bases and J by 15 bases, and 20 bases separated the two germline ends. CDR1 and CDR2 from the germline V gene are SQVTM and ANQGSEA. The CDR3 is 13 residues long. The CDR3 DNA is TGCAGCGTTGAAACTAGCAACTACAATGAACTGTTCTTC. Translation: CSVETSNYNELFF.

This clonotype was observed a few times. This likely comes from a read error, as the CDR3 has no conserved phenylalanine or tryptophan at its end. The chain links TRBV14 to TRBJ1-1; D is possibly TRBD1 (5 bases). The CDR3 contains 14 residues. Germline CDR1 and CDR2: SGHDN and FVKESK. V dropped 4 bases and J dropped 0 bases, with 9 bases sitting between them. Here the CDR3 reads CASSPRGMNTEAFL. The CDR3 nucleotides are TGTGCCAGCAGCCCCCGGGGGATGAACACTGAAGCTTTCTTG.

CDR3 protein: CAWGVDRGSGYTF. The CDR3, as DNA: TGTGCTTGGGGTGTGGATCGGGGTAGTGGCTACACCTTC. The chain couples TRBV30 to TRBJ1-2; D unclear. The germline CDR1 and CDR2 sequences are GTSNPN and SVGIG (reference sequence). CDR3 length: 13 residues.

This clonotype is classed as medium-sized. V and J are TRBV5-6 and TRBJ1-1, with D possibly being TRBD1 (5 bases). Trimming stripped 0 bases from V and 4 bases from J, with 13 bases between. The germline V gene encodes CDR1 SGHDT and CDR2 YYEEEE. CDR3 length: 15 amino acids. CDR3 in amino acids: CASSLVGEVSTEAFF. For the CDR3, the DNA is TGTGCCAGCAGCTTGGTGGGGGAGGTGAGCACTGAAGCTTTCTTT.

Concerning this clonotype itself: Given the absence of the conserved phenylalanine or tryptophan at the CDR3 end, a read error is likely. V gene TRBV5-5 combines with J gene TRBJ1-6, with D hard to call. This CDR3 region has 16 residues. Germline V gene lookup returns CDR1 SGHKS and CDR2 YYEKEE (reference sequence). The CDR3 spells CASSYSLSSYNSPLHL. For the CDR3, the DNA is TGTGCCAGCAGTTATAGCTTGAGCTCCTATAATTCGCCCCTCCACCTT.

As concerns this clonotype: The CDR3 does not close with the conserved phenylalanine or tryptophan, likely indicating a read error. The CDR3 DNA is TGCACCAGCAGCCAAGGTCCCCAGCAAAACAATGAGCAGTTCTCC. Encoded protein: CTSSQGPQQNNEQFS. V usage is TRBV4-3 and J usage is TRBJ2-1, with no clear D. There are 15 residues in the CDR3. Germline V gene sequence: CDR1 LGHNA, CDR2 YSLEER.

The V call is TRBV4-2, the J call TRBJ2-1; no reliable D call. This CDR3 has 18 residues. CDR1 is LGHNA and CDR2 is YNFKEQ in the germline V gene. For the CDR3, the DNA is TGTGTCGGCAGCCAAGTAGTGAGCGTCCGACGCTCCTACAATGAGCAGTTCTTC. As protein: CVGSQVVSVRRSYNEQFF.

Points on this clonotype: The junction does not match germline at one end; this may be a read error. V gene TRBV29-1 combines with J gene TRBJ2-3, with D unclear. This CDR3 is 12 amino acids long. Germline assignment: CDR1 SQVTM and CDR2 ANQGSEA. The CDR3 region is CSVSVNTDTLYF. Written as DNA, the CDR3 is TGCAGCGTTAGCGTAAACACAGATACGCTGTATTTT.

The rearrangement joins TRBV19 to TRBJ1-1, with 9 bases fitting TRBD1. The CDR3 has 13 residues. With V trimmed by 8 bases and J by 10 bases, 11 bases remained unmatched. Germline-derived CDR1 and CDR2 are LNHDA and SQIVND (reference sequence). The CDR3 DNA reads as TGTGCCAGTGGTGTCGACAGGGGGATGAGAGCTTTCTTT. Encoded protein: CASGVDRGMRAFF.

This clonotype was recorded once. The junction departs from germline at one end; a sequencing error may be responsible. This chain connects TRBV4-3 to TRBJ1-4; D ambiguous. The CDR3 loop spans 9 amino acids. Germline-derived CDR1 and CDR2 are LGHNA and YSLEER. CDR3 nucleotides: TGCGCCAAAGATGGAAAACTGTTATTT. This translates into CAKDGKLLF.

In regard to this clonotype: Likely a read error: the CDR3 ends without its conserved phenylalanine or tryptophan. The rearrangement links TRBV5-1 to TRBJ2-1; no clear D. Germline V CDR1 and CDR2: SGHRS, YFSETQ. This CDR3 contains 13 residues. CDR3 nucleotide sequence: TGCGCCAGTAGCTTGGTCTCCCCCTATGAGCAGTTCTTA. Protein product: CASSLVSPYEQFL.

The chain employs TRBV4-3 and TRBJ2-3, with D uncertain. The CDR3 has 18 amino acids. Trimming took 3 bases from V and 15 from J, leaving 34 bases between them. Germline values: CDR1 LGHNA, CDR2 YSLEER. In DNA form, the CDR3 reads TGCGCCAGCAGCCAGTCGGTCTGGCTGGGTGATCCCGATGATATACAATATTTT. It codes for CASSQSVWLGDPDDIQYF.

In this sample, this clonotype turned up once. The junction does not match germline at one end; this may be a read error. The genes are TRBV6-5 and TRBJ2-7; D gene uncertain. The germline V gene has CDR1 MNHEY and CDR2 SVGAGI. The CDR3 is 11 residues long. The CDR3 DNA reads as TGTGCCAGCGGCGAGTGGGCCGAGCAGTACTTT. This codes for CASGEWAEQYF.

The table lists this clonotype with many counts. The chain combines TRBV28 with TRBJ2-5; a weak D match, TRBD1 (7 bases). Germline V lookup: CDR1 MDHEN, CDR2 SYDVKM. The CDR3 loop spans 14 amino acids. V lost 5 bases to trimming and J lost 4 bases, with 14 bases between them. In DNA form, the CDR3 reads TGTGCCAGCAGTGCGGCAGGGGGGAGAGAGACCCAGTACTTC. Protein sequence: CASSAAGGRETQYF.

Remarks on this clonotype: At one of its ends the junction is not consistent with the germline gene, which may arise from a read error. The V call is TRBV9, the J call TRBJ1-1; D remains unclear. This CDR3 spans 13 amino acids. From germline, CDR1 is SGDLS and CDR2 YYNGEE. CDR3 region: CASSVGVDAEAFF. CDR3 sequence (DNA): TGTGCCAGTAGCGTGGGAGTGGACGCTGAAGCTTTCTTT.

The chain combines TRBV11-2 with TRBJ2-7; tentatively, D is TRBD1 (5 bases). Trimming left V 8 bases short and J 0 bases short, with 14 bases between. This CDR3 has 14 residues. Germline V gene data show CDR1 as SGHAT and CDR2 as FQNNGV. The CDR3 DNA reads TGTGCCAGCTGCCTGGACACCTTCTCCTACGAGCAGTACTTC. Translating it yields CASCLDTFSYEQYF.

The chain joins TRBV4-1 to TRBJ2-4; D may be TRBD1 (6 bases). The germline V and J ends were trimmed by 4 bases and 15 bases, with 28 bases remaining between them. The CDR3 covers 16 residues. Germline V lookup: CDR1 MGHRA, CDR2 YSYEKL. The chain's CDR3 is CASSPEMSRDTSKLYF. The CDR3 nucleotides are TGCGCCAGCAGCCCAGAGATGAGTAGGGACACGAGCAAGTTGTACTTC.

On this clonotype itself: Germline is not matched at one junction end, which may reflect a read error. CDR3 amino acids: CPSSFNRADTQYF. CDR3 nucleotide sequence: TGTCCCAGCAGTTTTAACAGAGCTGATACGCAGTACTTT. This chain joins TRBV28 and TRBJ2-3; D gene ambiguous. Germline CDR1 and CDR2: MDHEN and SYDVKM. CDR3 length equals 13 residues.

The sample holds one count of this clonotype. The conserved phenylalanine or tryptophan is not found at the CDR3 terminus, so this likely reflects a read error. The CDR3 DNA follows: TGTACCAGCAGTTCTTTTGGTGAGCAGTTCTGC. Amino acid sequence: CTSSSFGEQFC. The chain uses TRBV28 and TRBJ2-1, with unresolved D. From germline, CDR1 is MDHEN and CDR2 SYDVKM. This CDR3 spans 11 amino acids.

Concerning this clonotype itself: Sequence at one end of the junction differs from germline and may be a read error. V and J are TRBV7-8 and TRBJ2-7; D remains ambiguous. The germline gives CDR1 SGHVS, CDR2 FQNEAQ. The length of the CDR3 is 18 residues. CDR3: CASSSGRGHTMSSYEEYF. The CDR3 DNA reads TGTGCCAGCAGCTCGGGTCGCGGTCATACTATGAGCTCCTACGAGGAGTACTTT.

This clonotype was observed a few times. A junction boundary mismatches the germline segment, possibly from a read error. The CDR3 region has the DNA TGCGCCAGTAGCCAGTCGGTCTGGCTGGGTAATCCCGATGATACGCAATATTTT. It specifies CASSQSVWLGNPDDTQYF. The chain uses TRBV4-3 and TRBJ2-3, with D hard to call. This CDR3 spans 18 amino acids. Germline V gene data show CDR1 as LGHNA and CDR2 as YSLEER.

Note on this clonotype: The final CDR3 position lacks the conserved phenylalanine or tryptophan, pointing to a likely read error. The V gene is TRBV28, the J gene TRBJ1-1; D remains ambiguous. V lost 3 bases to trimming and J lost 7 bases, with 12 bases between them. The CDR3 spans 13 residues. Germline V gene sequence: CDR1 MDHEN, CDR2 SYDVKM. CDR3 loop: CASSLNTVVEAFY. The DNA for the CDR3 is TGTGCCAGCAGTTTGAATACCGTCGTTGAAGCTTTCTAT.

On this clonotype itself: Sequence at one end of the junction differs from germline and may be a read error. The chain combines TRBV28 with TRBJ1-2; D remains ambiguous. CDR3 length equals 15 residues. Germline CDR1 reads MDHEN; CDR2 reads SYDVKM. The CDR3 is CTSRSRLTAYYGYTF. CDR3 bases: TGTACCAGCAGGTCAAGACTCACTGCCTACTATGGCTACACCTTC.

This clonotype was seen just once. An end of the junction does not agree with germline; a read error may underlie this. This sequence joins TRBV4-3 and TRBJ1-2, with TRBD1 as a possible D gene (5 bases). CDR1 is LGHNA and CDR2 is YSLEER in the germline V gene. The length of the CDR3 is 15 residues. The CDR3 DNA is TGCGCCGGCAGCCAAGATTGGGGCAGGGTGAATGGCCACAGCTTC. This sequence encodes CAGSQDWGRVNGHSF.

This clonotype was observed many times. J is TRBJ1-1 and V is TRBV30; D gene ambiguous. V lost 5 bases and J lost 5, with 12 bases in between. Per the germline V gene, CDR1 is GTSNPN and CDR2 is SVGIG (reference sequence). This CDR3 has 12 residues. The CDR3 coding sequence is TGTGCCTGGGAAGGGATGGGGACTGAAGCTTTCTTT. Translated: CAWEGMGTEAFF.

This chain joins TRBV28 and TRBJ2-1; 11 bases are shared with TRBD2. The ends lost 6 bases at V and 5 bases at J; junction bases unmatched: 3. CDR3 length equals 14 residues. Per germline, CDR1 MDHEN and CDR2 SYDVKM. The CDR3 protein is CASRGTSGNNEQFF. The CDR3 DNA reads as TGTGCCAGCAGAGGGACTAGCGGCAACAATGAGCAGTTCTTC.

Regarding this clonotype: A read error may account for a junction end that differs from germline. This sequence joins TRBV4-3 and TRBJ2-7; 7 bases line up with TRBD2. CDR3 length: 18 residues. The germline CDR1 and CDR2 sequences are LGHNA and YSLEER. The CDR3: CASSQAVTGGHINNEQNF. The CDR3, as DNA: TGCGCCAGCAGCCAAGCTGTGACGGGGGGTCACATTAACAACGAGCAGAACTTC.